The clone carrying this T cell receptor beta chain was counted many times. The CDR3 runs 14 residues. Germline V CDR1 and CDR2: SGHDT, YYEEEE. Trimming cost V 2 bases and J 0 bases, with 9 bases left between them. The record originates from a study of T cells in Graves' hyperthyroidism and ophthalmopathy. Regions amplified from RNA transcripts were the TCR beta CDR3 regions. RT-PCR in the first round (using the HTBI primer set) targeted the TCR CDR3. TCRdb re-called the multiplex PCR reads with MiXCR, one entry per CDR3 protein. The profile covers about 55,000 distinct CDR3 sequences, with roughly half appearing a single time and roughly 3.3% taken by the ten largest.

The sample consisted of blood. This sequence was found in a woman in her sixties or seventies with Graves' ophthalmopathy. The chain uses TRBV5-6 and TRBJ2-7, with D unresolved. CDR3 sequence reads: CASSFDWSSYEQYF. The CDR3 DNA follows: TGTGCCAGCAGCTTCGACTGGAGCTCCTACGAGCAGTACTTC.